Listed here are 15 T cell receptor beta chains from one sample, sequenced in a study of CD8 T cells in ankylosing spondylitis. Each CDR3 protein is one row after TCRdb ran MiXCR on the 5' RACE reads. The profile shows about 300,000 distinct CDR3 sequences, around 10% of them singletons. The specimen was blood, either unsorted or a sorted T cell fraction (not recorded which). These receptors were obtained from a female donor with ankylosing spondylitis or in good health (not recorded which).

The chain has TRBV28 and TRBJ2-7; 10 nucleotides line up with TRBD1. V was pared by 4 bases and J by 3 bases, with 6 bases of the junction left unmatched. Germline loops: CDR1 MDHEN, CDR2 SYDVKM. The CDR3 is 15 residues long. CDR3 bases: TGTGCCAGCAGTTCGCTGGGACAGGGGCTCTACGAGCAGTACTTC. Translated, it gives CASSSLGQGLYEQYF.

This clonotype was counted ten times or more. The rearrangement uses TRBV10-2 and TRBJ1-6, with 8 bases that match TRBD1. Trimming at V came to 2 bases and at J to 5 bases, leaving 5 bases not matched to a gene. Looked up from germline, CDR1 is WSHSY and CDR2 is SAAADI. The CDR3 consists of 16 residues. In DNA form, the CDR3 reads TGCGCCAGCAGTGAGAGTCCAGGGGGCCATAATTCACCCCTCCACTTT. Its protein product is CASSESPGGHNSPLHF.

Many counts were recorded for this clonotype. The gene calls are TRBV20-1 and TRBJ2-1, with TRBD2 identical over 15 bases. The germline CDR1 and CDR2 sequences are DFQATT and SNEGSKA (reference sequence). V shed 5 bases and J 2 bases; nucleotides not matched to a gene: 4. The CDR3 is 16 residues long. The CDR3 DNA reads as TGCAGTGCTCCTTGGACTAGCGGGGGGGCCTACAATGAGCAGTTCTTC. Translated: CSAPWTSGGAYNEQFF.

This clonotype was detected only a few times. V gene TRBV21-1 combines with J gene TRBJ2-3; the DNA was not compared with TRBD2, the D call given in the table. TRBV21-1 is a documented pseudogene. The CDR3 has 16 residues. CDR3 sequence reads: CAARLAGPTSTDTQYF. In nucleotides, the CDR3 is TGTGCCGCCAGACTAGCGGGACCGACGAGCACAGATACGCAGTATTTT.

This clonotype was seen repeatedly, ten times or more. The CDR3 spells CSASVLAGYYEQYF. Written as DNA, the CDR3 is TGCAGTGCTAGCGTCCTAGCGGGATACTACGAGCAGTACTTC. The V call is TRBV20-1, the J call TRBJ2-7, with TRBD2 matching over 9 bases. The CDR3 runs 14 residues. The J segment lost 3 bases and the V segment lost 3 bases, leaving 6 bases of the junction unmatched. Germline CDR1 is DFQATT and CDR2 is SNEGSKA (reference sequence).

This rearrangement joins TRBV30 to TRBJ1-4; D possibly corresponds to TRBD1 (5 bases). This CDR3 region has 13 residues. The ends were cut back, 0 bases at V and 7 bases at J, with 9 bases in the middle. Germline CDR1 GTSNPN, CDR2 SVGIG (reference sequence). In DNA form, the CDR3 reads TGTGCCTGGAGTGTAAGGGGAGGTGAAAAACTGTTTTTT. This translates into CAWSVRGGEKLFF.

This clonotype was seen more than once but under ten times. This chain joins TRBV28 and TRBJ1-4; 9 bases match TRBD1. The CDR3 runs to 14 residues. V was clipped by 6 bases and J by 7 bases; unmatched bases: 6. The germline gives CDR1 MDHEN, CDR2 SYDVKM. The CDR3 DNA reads TGTGCCAGCAGGCTCACAGGGGGCGGTGAAAAACTGTTTTTT. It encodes CASRLTGGGEKLFF.

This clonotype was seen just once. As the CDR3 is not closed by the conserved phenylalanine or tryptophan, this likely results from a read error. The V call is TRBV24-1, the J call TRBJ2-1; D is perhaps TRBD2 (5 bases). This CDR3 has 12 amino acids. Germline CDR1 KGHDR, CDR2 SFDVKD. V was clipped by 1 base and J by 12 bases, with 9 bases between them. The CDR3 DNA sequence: TGTGCCACCAGTGATTTCGGGGTCCGGCAGTTCATC. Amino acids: CATSDFGVRQFI.

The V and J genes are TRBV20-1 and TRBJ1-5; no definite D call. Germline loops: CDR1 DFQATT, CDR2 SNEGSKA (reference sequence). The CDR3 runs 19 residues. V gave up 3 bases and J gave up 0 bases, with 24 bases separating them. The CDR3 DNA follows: TGCAGTGCTAGTCGTTCTACGTCCTCGCCACGTATTAGCAATCAGCCCCAGCATTTT. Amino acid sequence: CSASRSTSSPRISNQPQHF.

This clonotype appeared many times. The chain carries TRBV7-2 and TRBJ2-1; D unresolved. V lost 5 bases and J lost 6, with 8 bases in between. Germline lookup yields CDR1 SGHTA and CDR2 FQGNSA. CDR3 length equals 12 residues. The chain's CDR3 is CASSPWGNEQFF. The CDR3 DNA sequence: TGTGCCAGCAGCCCCTGGGGCAATGAGCAGTTCTTC.

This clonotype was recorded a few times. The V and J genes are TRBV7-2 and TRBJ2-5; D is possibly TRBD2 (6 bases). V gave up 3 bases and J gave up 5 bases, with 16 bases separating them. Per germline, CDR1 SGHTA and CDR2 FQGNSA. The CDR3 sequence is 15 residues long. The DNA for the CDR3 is TGTGCCAGCAGCTTGAGTCCCGGGAGACTGGAGACCCAGTACTTC. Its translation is CASSLSPGRLETQYF.

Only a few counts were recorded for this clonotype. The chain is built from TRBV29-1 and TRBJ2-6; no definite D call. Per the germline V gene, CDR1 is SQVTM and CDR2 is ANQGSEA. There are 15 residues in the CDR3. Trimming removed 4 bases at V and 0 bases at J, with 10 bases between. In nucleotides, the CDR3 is TGCAGCGTTGGACCCCGAGGCTCTGGGGCCAACGTCCTGACTTTC. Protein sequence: CSVGPRGSGANVLTF.

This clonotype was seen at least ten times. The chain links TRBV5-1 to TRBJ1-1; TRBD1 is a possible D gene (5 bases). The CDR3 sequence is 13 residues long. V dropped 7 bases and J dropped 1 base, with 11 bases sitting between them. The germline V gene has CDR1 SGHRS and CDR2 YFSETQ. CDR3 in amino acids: CASAIQGNTEAFF. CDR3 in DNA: TGCGCCAGCGCGATCCAGGGGAACACTGAAGCTTTCTTT.

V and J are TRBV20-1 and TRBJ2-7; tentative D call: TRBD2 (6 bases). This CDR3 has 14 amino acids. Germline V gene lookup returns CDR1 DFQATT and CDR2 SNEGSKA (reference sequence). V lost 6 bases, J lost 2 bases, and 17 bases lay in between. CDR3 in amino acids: CSAGPAGLPYEQYF. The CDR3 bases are TGCAGTGCCGGACCAGCGGGCCTTCCCTACGAGCAGTACTTC.

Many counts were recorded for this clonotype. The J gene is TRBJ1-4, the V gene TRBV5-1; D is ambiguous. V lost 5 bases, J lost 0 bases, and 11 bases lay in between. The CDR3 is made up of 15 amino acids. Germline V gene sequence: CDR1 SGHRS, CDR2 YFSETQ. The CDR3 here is CASSSRAATNEKLFF. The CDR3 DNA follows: TGCGCCAGCAGTTCCCGGGCAGCAACTAATGAAAAACTGTTTTTT.